The 32 T cell receptor beta chains below all came from one sample that was sequenced in a study of post-analysis software for immune sequencing data. Notes on the study in general: Controls showed lower frequencies than patients for five or six TRBV segments, and TRBV5-6, TRBV5-1 and TRBV20-1 were among these.

No cognate antigen is known for these TCRs. Prepared TCR beta cDNA libraries contained unique molecular identifiers. MiXCR, run by TCRdb on the PCR reads, gives a single entry per CDR3 protein. Of hundreds of thousands of distinct CDR3 sequences listed, 30% are singletons. Sequencing was carried out using blood. The origin of the receptors is a girl aged 10 to 17 with multiple sclerosis.

In this sample, this clonotype turned up once. One end of the junction fails to match germline, which may point to a read error. The J gene is TRBJ2-7, the V gene TRBV7-2; D is perhaps TRBD2 (6 bases). The germline gives CDR1 SGHTA, CDR2 FQGNSA. The CDR3 totals 15 residues. The CDR3 loop is CASSLASGEFYAQYF. The DNA for the CDR3 is TGTGCCAGCAGCTTAGCTAGCGGTGAGTTCTACGCGCAGTACTTC.

This clonotype occurred a few times. V gene TRBV3-1 combines with J gene TRBJ2-1, with D possibly matching TRBD2 (6 bases). Germline V CDR1 and CDR2: LGHDT, YNNKEL (reference sequence). This CDR3 is 16 amino acids long. Trimming removed 6 bases from V and 8 bases from J, with 23 bases in between. CDR3 protein: CASRPWAAEGVDEQFF. In DNA, the CDR3 is TGTGCCAGCAGGCCCTGGGCAGCGGAGGGAGTAGATGAGCAGTTCTTC.

This rearrangement joins TRBV19 to TRBJ2-1, with TRBD2 matching over 13 bases. V lost 3 bases and J lost 6; bases outside the gene matches: 5. CDR1 is LNHDA and CDR2 is SQIVND in the germline V gene (reference sequence). The CDR3 covers 16 residues. CDR3 loop: CASSIGGLAGINEQFF. As DNA, the CDR3 is TGTGCCAGTAGTATTGGGGGACTAGCGGGGATCAATGAGCAGTTCTTC. Variable domain in full (rest from reference TRBV19 and TRBJ2-1): DGGITQSPKYLFRKEGQNVTLSCEQNLNHDAMYWYRQDPGQGLRLIYYSQIVNDFQKGDIAEGYSVSREKKESFPLTVTSAQKNPTAFYLCASSIGGLAGINEQFFGPGTRLTVL.

The rearrangement links TRBV7-9 to TRBJ2-1; TRBD2 matches at 9 bases. The germline gives CDR1 SEHNR, CDR2 FQNEAQ (reference sequence). The CDR3 loop spans 16 amino acids. The trim removed 5 bases at V and 7 bases at J, leaving 12 bases unmatched. The CDR3 bases are TGTGCCAGCAGCCTCCCGTTAACGGGACTAGCTAATGAGCAGTTCTTC. Protein: CASSLPLTGLANEQFF. Combining the CDR3 with reference TRBV7-9 and TRBJ2-1 gives the whole variable domain DTGVSQNPRHKITKRGQNVTFRCDPISEHNRLYWYRQTLGQGPEFLTYFQNEAQLEKSRLLSDRFSAERPKGSFSTLEIQRTEQGDSAMYLCASSLPLTGLANEQFFGPGTRLTVL.

This clonotype was counted between two and nine times. A read error may produce the germline difference seen at one junction end. The chain combines TRBV3-1 with TRBJ1-2, with D tentatively TRBD1 (6 bases). There are 14 residues in the CDR3. From germline, CDR1 is LGHDT and CDR2 YNNKEL (reference sequence). As DNA, the CDR3 is TGTGCCAGTAGCCAGGGGAACGGTGCCGGGGGCTACACCTTC. This codes for CASSQGNGAGGYTF.

This clonotype was detected only a few times. The chain employs TRBV15 and TRBJ2-7; 7 bases match TRBD1. Losses at the gene ends were 0 bases for V and 2 bases for J; bases not matched to a gene: 4. The germline V gene encodes CDR1 LNHNV and CDR2 YYDKDF (reference sequence). The CDR3 length is 15 residues. CDR3 coding DNA: TGTGCCACCAGCAGAGATTACGACAGGGCCTACGAGCAGTACTTC. This sequence encodes CATSRDYDRAYEQYF. The full variable domain, in which reference TRBV15 and TRBJ2-7 provide the parts outside the CDR3, is DAMVIQNPRYQVTQFGKPVTLSCSQTLNHNVMYWYQQKSSQAPKLLFHYYDKDFNNEADTPDNFQSRRPNTSFCFLDIRSPGLGDTAMYLCATSRDYDRAYEQYFGPGTRLTVT.

The chain employs TRBV12-5 and TRBJ2-4; tentatively, D is TRBD1 (5 bases). This CDR3 is built from 13 residues. V was trimmed by 11 bases and J by 1 base, leaving 12 bases between them. The germline V gene has CDR1 LGHNT and CDR2 FRNRAP. The CDR3 spells CAGARVAKNIQYF. CDR3 DNA: TGTGCTGGGGCCAGGGTGGCCAAAAACATTCAGTACTTC.

Comment on this clonotype: Its ends do not fully match the called genes, so a read error is possible. The chain uses TRBV20-1 and TRBJ2-7; D is ambiguous. This CDR3 is built from 12 residues. CDR1 is DFQATT, CDR2 SNEGSKA, per germline (reference sequence). CDR3: CSARGSSHEQYF. The CDR3 nucleotides read TGCAGTGCTAGGGGCAGCTCCCACGAGCAGTACTTC.

CDR3 nucleotide sequence: TGTGCCAGCAGGGGGATTAGCACAGATACGCAGTATTTT. It specifies CASRGISTDTQYF. The chain has TRBV2 and TRBJ2-3; D is undetermined. Looked up from germline, CDR1 is SNHLY and CDR2 is FYNNEI. The CDR3 is 13 residues long. The ends were cut back, 6 bases at V and 0 bases at J, with 7 bases in the middle.

The rearrangement joins TRBV5-5 to TRBJ2-7; D assignment may be TRBD1 or TRBD2 (7 bases each). V lost 4 bases and J 2 bases, leaving 13 bases between the germline ends. The CDR3 has 14 residues. The V gene's germline CDR1 is SGHKS and CDR2 YYEKEE (reference sequence). CDR3 DNA sequence: TGTGCCAGCAGCCCAGGGGGGGTAGCCTACGAGCAGTACTTC. As protein: CASSPGGVAYEQYF.

The chain uses TRBV7-8 and TRBJ1-2, with no clear D. This CDR3 is 15 amino acids long. V was clipped by 5 bases and J by 1 base, with 14 bases between them. From germline, CDR1 is SGHVS and CDR2 FQNEAQ. CDR3 amino acids: CASSHARNDNYGYTF. The CDR3 DNA is TGTGCCAGCAGCCACGCCCGAAATGATAACTATGGCTACACCTTC.

This clonotype showed up just a few times. This sequence joins TRBV20-1 and TRBJ2-7, with unresolved D. Germline V gene lookup returns CDR1 DFQATT and CDR2 SNEGSKA (reference sequence). V lost 5 bases to trimming and J lost 2 bases, with 13 bases between them. There are 13 residues in the CDR3. Here the CDR3 DNA reads TGCAGTGCTGCCCCCCTACTACCCTACGAGCAGTACTTC. It codes for CSAAPLLPYEQYF.

This clonotype was counted between two and nine times. The chain links TRBV28 to TRBJ1-4; D perhaps matches TRBD1 (6 bases). Germline CDR1 is MDHEN and CDR2 is SYDVKM. V shed 5 bases and J shed 2 bases, with 12 bases lying between them. This CDR3 region has 15 residues. CDR3 nucleotide sequence: TGTGCCAGCAGTCGACCCCAGGGGACTAATGAAAAACTGTTTTTT. Protein sequence: CASSRPQGTNEKLFF.

This clonotype was seen a handful of times. This chain joins TRBV7-2 and TRBJ2-5; possibly TRBD1 or TRBD2 for D (5 bases each). The CDR3 extends over 16 amino acids. V lost 8 bases to trimming and J lost 2 bases, with 21 bases between them. The germline V gene has CDR1 SGHTA and CDR2 FQGNSA. The CDR3 region is CASGSPTSGQQETQYF. The DNA for the CDR3 is TGTGCCAGCGGGTCCCCGACCAGCGGACAACAAGAGACCCAGTACTTC. The full variable domain, its missing parts supplied by reference TRBV7-2 and TRBJ2-5, is GAGVSQSPSNKVTEKGKDVELRCDPISGHTALYWYRQSLGQGLEFLIYFQGNSAPDKSGLPSDRFSAERTGGSVSTLTIQRTQQEDSAVYLCASGSPTSGQQETQYFGPGTRLLVL.

V and J are TRBV11-2 and TRBJ1-5; 7 nucleotides align to TRBD1. The CDR3 runs 17 residues. Unmatched junction bases numbered 9, after V lost 4 bases and J lost 0 bases. CDR1 is SGHAT and CDR2 is FQNNGV in the germline V gene. CDR3 residues: CASSYRGGNHSNQPQHF. DNA for the CDR3: TGTGCCAGCAGCTACAGGGGTGGGAACCATAGCAATCAGCCCCAGCATTTT. Drawing the rest from reference TRBV11-2 and TRBJ1-5, the complete variable domain is EAGVAQSPRYKIIEKRQSVAFWCNPISGHATLYWYQQILGQGPKLLIQFQNNGVVDDSQLPKDRFSAERLKGVDSTLKIQPAKLEDSAVYLCASSYRGGNHSNQPQHFGDGTRLSIL.

This chain links TRBV2 with TRBJ2-1, with 7 positions matching TRBD1. In germline, CDR1 is SNHLY, CDR2 FYNNEI. There are 19 residues in the CDR3. With V trimmed by 5 bases and J by 8 bases, 24 bases remained unmatched. The CDR3 coding sequence is TGTGCCAGCAGTCCCGATTTTGGGCACGACAGGGTGATGGTCTATGAGCAGTTCTTC. It encodes CASSPDFGHDRVMVYEQFF.

J is TRBJ2-3 and V is TRBV6-2 or TRBV6-3; possibly TRBD1 or TRBD2 for D (5 bases each). V was cut by 2 bases and J by 6 bases, with 15 bases left in between. The CDR3 contains 15 residues. Per the germline V gene, CDR1 is MNHEY and CDR2 is SVGEGT. CDR3 protein: CASSYPPEGLDTQYF. The CDR3 bases are TGTGCCAGCAGTTACCCCCCAGAGGGGCTGGATACGCAGTATTTT.

Many counts were recorded for this clonotype. The V gene is TRBV25-1, the J gene TRBJ2-3; 7 bases align to TRBD1. Per the germline V gene, CDR1 is MGHDK and CDR2 is SYGVNS. This CDR3 is built from 17 residues. After removal of 3 bases from V and 2 bases from J, the junction contained 11 bases not matched to a gene. The CDR3 sequence: CASSEPSGQVTTDTQYF. CDR3 nucleotides: TGTGCCAGCAGTGAGCCCTCAGGACAGGTGACCACAGATACGCAGTATTTT.

The chain uses TRBV6-5 and TRBJ2-7; possibly TRBD2 for D (5 bases). Germline V CDR1 and CDR2: MNHEY, SVGAGI. With 11 bases removed from V and 4 bases from J, the gap between germline ends came to 12 bases. The CDR3 consists of 11 residues. CDR3 nucleotides: TGTGCCGGCGGGCAGTCGTACGAGCAGTACTTC. It is translated as CAGGQSYEQYF.

This clonotype was picked up a small number of times. The chain uses TRBV4-3 and TRBJ2-7; 7 nucleotides match TRBD1. V trimming: 1 base; J trimming: 3 bases; junction bases outside the gene matches: 6. The CDR3 spans 15 residues. The V gene's germline CDR1 is LGHNA and CDR2 YSLEER. The CDR3, as DNA: TGCGCCAGCAGCCAAGTCAGGCAGGGGGACTACGAGCAGTACTTC. It yields the protein CASSQVRQGDYEQYF.

The rearrangement uses TRBV7-2 and TRBJ1-1; weak D call: TRBD1 (5 bases). This CDR3 comprises 13 residues. Germline V gene data show CDR1 as SGHTA and CDR2 as FQGNSA. V was clipped by 3 bases and J by 5 bases, with 10 bases between them. The CDR3 DNA is TGTGCCAGCAGCTTGAACCAGGGTACTGAAGCTTTCTTT. The encoded protein is CASSLNQGTEAFF.

The gene calls are TRBV29-1 and TRBJ1-2; D not resolved. The ends were cut back, 0 bases at V and 6 bases at J, with 5 bases in the middle. There are 11 residues in the CDR3. Germline assignment: CDR1 SQVTM and CDR2 ANQGSEA. The CDR3 is CSVEDPNGYTF. CDR3 bases: TGCAGCGTTGAAGACCCTAATGGCTACACCTTC.

The chain joins TRBV3-1 to TRBJ2-2, with 7 bases identical to TRBD2. Germline trimming cut 4 bases from V and 5 bases from J; bases unmatched to any gene: 7. CDR3 length: 15 residues. Per the germline V gene, CDR1 is LGHDT and CDR2 is YNNKEL (reference sequence). CDR3 DNA sequence: TGTGCCAGCAGCCTCGCCGGGACTACTACCGGGGAGCTGTTTTTT. Protein: CASSLAGTTTGELFF.

A few counts support this clonotype. CDR3: CASSIHADNQPQHF. The CDR3 DNA reads as TGTGCCAGTAGTATTCATGCAGACAATCAGCCCCAGCATTTT. The rearrangement uses TRBV19 and TRBJ1-5; D gene uncertain. V was cut by 3 bases and J by 3 bases, with 9 bases left in between. Germline CDR1 is LNHDA and CDR2 is SQIVND (reference sequence). The CDR3 extends over 14 amino acids.

V and J are TRBV24-1 and TRBJ2-7, with D perhaps matching TRBD1 or TRBD2 (5 bases each). The V gene's germline CDR1 is KGHDR and CDR2 SFDVKD. V was clipped by 9 bases and J by 0 bases, with 20 bases between them. This CDR3 is 16 amino acids long. As DNA, the CDR3 is TGTGCCACCGGGGGTCCTCCCAGGTTGAGCTCCTACGAGCAGTACTTC. It translates to CATGGPPRLSSYEQYF.

The chain joins TRBV16 to TRBJ1-1; D ambiguous. With 4 bases removed from V and 1 base from J, the gap between germline ends came to 16 bases. Per germline, CDR1 KGHSY and CDR2 FQNENV. CDR3 length: 16 amino acids. The CDR3: CASSLIKRKENTEAFF. DNA for the CDR3: TGTGCCAGCAGCCTCATAAAGCGAAAGGAGAACACTGAAGCTTTCTTT.

The sample holds a few counts of this clonotype. The genes are TRBV2 and TRBJ2-4; TRBD1 matches 8 bases. Per the germline V gene, CDR1 is SNHLY and CDR2 is FYNNEI. The J segment lost 3 bases and the V segment lost 11 bases, leaving 12 bases of the junction unmatched. This CDR3 region has 15 residues. The CDR3 reads CAGRNDRGDKNIQYF. The CDR3 DNA is TGTGCCGGTAGAAACGACAGGGGAGACAAAAACATTCAGTACTTC.

The gene calls are TRBV18 and TRBJ1-3, with 8 bases lining up with TRBD1. CDR1 and CDR2 from the germline V gene are KGHSH and LQKENI. The CDR3 loop spans 15 amino acids. Trimming removed 3 bases from V and 8 bases from J; junction bases left unmatched: 9. CDR3 amino acids: CASSPPGTGLDTIYF. The CDR3 nucleotides read TGTGCCAGCTCACCCCCCGGGACAGGCCTGGACACCATATATTTT.

Turning to this clonotype: No conserved phenylalanine or tryptophan ends this CDR3, so it is likely a read error. The V gene is TRBV11-2, the J gene TRBJ2-1; D is ambiguous. The germline V and J ends were trimmed by 2 bases and 2 bases, with 10 bases remaining between them. Per the germline V gene, CDR1 is SGHAT and CDR2 is FQNNGV. This CDR3 has 15 residues. CDR3 in DNA: TGTGCCAGCAGCTTAAATATCTTCCCCTACAATGAGCAGTTCGTC. It is translated as CASSLNIFPYNEQFV.

This chain connects TRBV6-5 to TRBJ1-2, with D possibly matching TRBD1 (5 bases). Trimming took off 2 bases at V and 8 bases at J, with 18 bases between the two ends. Germline V CDR1 and CDR2: MNHEY, SVGAGI. This CDR3 is 15 amino acids long. CDR3 sequence: CASSYDGTLLMGYTF. The CDR3 DNA is TGTGCCAGCAGTTACGACGGGACCCTCCTTATGGGCTACACCTTC.

The V gene is TRBV12-3 or TRBV12-4, the J gene TRBJ1-2; 8 nucleotides line up with TRBD1. The CDR3 extends over 15 amino acids. V shed 5 bases, J shed 3 bases, and the junction held 8 bases outside the gene matches. CDR3: CASSPGTGSDYGYTF. CDR3 sequence (DNA): TGTGCCAGCAGTCCAGGGACAGGCTCTGACTATGGCTACACCTTC.

This clonotype was seen a few times. V gene TRBV29-1 combines with J gene TRBJ2-6; D unresolved. Trimming removed 6 bases from V and 0 bases from J, with 9 bases in between. This CDR3 spans 14 amino acids. Per germline, CDR1 SQVTM and CDR2 ANQGSEA. CDR3 amino acids: CSVALISGANVLTF. In DNA form, the CDR3 reads TGCAGCGTCGCCTTAATCTCTGGGGCCAACGTCCTGACTTTC. The full variable domain, rest sourced from reference TRBV29-1 and TRBJ2-6, is SAVISQKPSRDICQRGTSLTIQCQVDSQVTMMFWYRQQPGQSLTLIATANQGSEATYESGFVIDKFPISRPNLTFSTLTVSNMSPEDSSIYLCSVALISGANVLTFGAGSRLTVL.